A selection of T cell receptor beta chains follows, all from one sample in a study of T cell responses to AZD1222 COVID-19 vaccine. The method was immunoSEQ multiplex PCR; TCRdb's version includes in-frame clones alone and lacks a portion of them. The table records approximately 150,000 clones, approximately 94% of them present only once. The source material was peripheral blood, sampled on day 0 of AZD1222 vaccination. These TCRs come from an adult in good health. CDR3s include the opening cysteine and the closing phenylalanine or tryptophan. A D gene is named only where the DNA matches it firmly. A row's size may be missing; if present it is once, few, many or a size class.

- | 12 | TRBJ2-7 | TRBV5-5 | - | TGTGCCAGCAGCCCCTGGGGTTACGAGCAGTACTTC | CASSPWGYEQYF
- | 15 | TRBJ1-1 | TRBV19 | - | TGTGCCAGTAGTCTCCCCGCCGGTATCCACACTGAAGCTTTCTTT | CASSLPAGIHTEAFF
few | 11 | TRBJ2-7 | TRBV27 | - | TGTGCCAGCAGGCAGGGTTACGAGCAGTACTTC | CASRQGYEQYF
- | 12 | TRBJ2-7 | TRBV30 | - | TGTGCCTGGAGTGAGGGGTTCTACGAGCAGTACTTC | CAWSEGFYEQYF
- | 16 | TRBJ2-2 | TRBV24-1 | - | TGTGCCACCAGTGACCGCCATCCGGGGAACACCGGGGAGCTGTTTTTT | CATSDRHPGNTGELFF
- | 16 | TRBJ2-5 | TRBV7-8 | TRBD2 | TGTGCCAGCAGCTTAGCGGCGGGAGGCCTCCCGGAGACCCAGTACTTC | CASSLAAGGLPETQYF
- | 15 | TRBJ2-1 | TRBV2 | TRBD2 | TGTGCCAGCAGGGAGACTAGCGGGGGGGCCGGTGAGCAGTTCTTC | CASRETSGGAGEQFF
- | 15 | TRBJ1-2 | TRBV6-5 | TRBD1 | TGTGCCAGCAGAAACGACAGGGATGGGATGAGGGGCTACACCTTC | CASRNDRDGMRGYTF
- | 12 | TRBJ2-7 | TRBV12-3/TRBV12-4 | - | TGTGCCAGCAGCTCCGGGGCCTACGAGCAGTACTTC | CASSSGAYEQYF
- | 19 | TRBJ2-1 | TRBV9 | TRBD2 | TGTGCCAGCAGCGTATTCCGGACTAGCGGGAGGAGCTCCTACAATGAGCAGTTCTTC | CASSVFRTSGRSSYNEQFF
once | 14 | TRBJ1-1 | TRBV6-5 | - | TGTGCCAGCAGTAGGGATAGGGGCAACACTGAAGCTTTCTTT | CASSRDRGNTEAFF
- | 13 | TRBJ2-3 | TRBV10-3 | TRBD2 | TGTGCCATCAGTGGCGGGGGTGATCATACGCAGTATTTT | CAISGGGDHTQYF
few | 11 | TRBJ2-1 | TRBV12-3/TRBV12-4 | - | TGTGCCAGCACTCGGACGAACGAGCAGTTCTTC | CASTRTNEQFF
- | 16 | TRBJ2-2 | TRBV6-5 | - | TGTGCCAGCAGTTTATTCCGGCCCACAGGGACGGGGGAGCTGTTTTTT | CASSLFRPTGTGELFF
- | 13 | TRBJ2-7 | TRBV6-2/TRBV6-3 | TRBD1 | TGTGCCAGCAGTTACCAGGGGGCGTATGAGCAGTACTTC | CASSYQGAYEQYF
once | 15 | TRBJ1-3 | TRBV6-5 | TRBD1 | TGTGCCAGCAGTCCGACAGGGACGATTGGAAACACCATATATTTT | CASSPTGTIGNTIYF
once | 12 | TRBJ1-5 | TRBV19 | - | TGTGCCAGTAGCCGGCCGGCAGAACCCCAGCATTTT | CASSRPAEPQHF